This T cell receptor beta chain was documented in a study of read filtering for tumor transcriptome and immune sequencing. Study-level information: Mean patient age was roughly 70 years, range about 47 to 85; around 17 male, more than 11 female. IR-seq gave about 3.5 to 10.27 million TCR reads per sample; RNA-seq gave about 75 to 1,300.

About this clonotype: Its antigen remains unidentified. A read error may account for a junction end that differs from germline.

Study-level points and caveats: Without single-read clonotypes, shared clonotype proportions correlated more between IR-seq and RNA-seq. The sorted CD138-negative fraction was a mixed bone marrow immune population, not purified T cells.

This CDR3 has 16 amino acids. CDR1 is SGHRS, CDR2 YFSETQ, per germline. This library used roughly 370 ng RNA and molecular barcoded adaptors spanning alpha/delta and beta/gamma chains. TCRdb redid the calling of the reads with MiXCR, one entry per CDR3 protein. The table records 50,000 or so distinct CDR3 sequences, roughly 19% of them present only once. V usage is TRBV5-1 and J usage is TRBJ1-1, with no clear D. This TCR was sampled from a donor aged 40 or over with multiple myeloma. The sample comprised a population of CD138-negative cells sorted from bone marrow. Here the CDR3 DNA reads TGTGCCAGCAGCCCCAGATCACGGGTGGGGAGCACTGAAGCTTTCTTT. This codes for CASSPRSRVGSTEAFF.